The 18 T cell receptor beta chains below were found in one sample sequenced in a study of identical twins. TCRdb reprocessed the 5' RACE reads via MiXCR and lists one record per CDR3 protein. The data contain hundreds of thousands of distinct CDR3 sequences, approximately 18% of them singletons. The sample was also reused in another study, on T cells expressing NK-cell markers.

Input material: PBMCs. The receptors derive from a woman in her late teens or twenties in good health.

This clonotype has ten or more counts. The V gene is TRBV28, the J gene TRBJ2-7, with a possible D match to TRBD2 (5 bases). V was cut by 2 bases and J by 2 bases, with 10 bases left in between. This CDR3 is 14 amino acids long. Germline V gene lookup returns CDR1 MDHEN and CDR2 SYDVKM. Here the CDR3 DNA reads TGTGCCAGCAGTTTAGGAGTGAGGGCCTACGAGCAGTACTTC. Protein product: CASSLGVRAYEQYF.

This clonotype was observed a few times. The V call is TRBV7-2, the J call TRBJ2-3; TRBD2 agrees at 10 bases. In germline, CDR1 is SGHTA, CDR2 FQGNSA. With V trimmed by 5 bases and J by 3 bases, 8 bases remained unmatched. This CDR3 spans 16 amino acids. CDR3 region: CASSRPLAGATDTQYF. The DNA of the CDR3 is TGTGCCAGCAGCCGACCCCTAGCGGGAGCTACAGATACGCAGTATTTT.

This clonotype was picked up a small number of times. The chain recombines TRBV10-1 with TRBJ2-7; D gene unclear. The CDR3 has 13 amino acids. Trimming pared 3 bases from V and 4 bases from J, leaving 10 bases between. Germline V gene sequence: CDR1 WNHNN, CDR2 SYGVQD (reference sequence). The CDR3 bases are TGCGCCAGCAGTGAAATTGGGGTATACGAGCAGTACTTC. This sequence encodes CASSEIGVYEQYF.

This clonotype was recorded a few times. The chain joins TRBV6-2 or TRBV6-3 to TRBJ1-5; no clear D gene. The germline V and J ends were trimmed by 6 bases and 0 bases, with 9 bases remaining between them. The CDR3 has 14 amino acids. Germline lookup yields CDR1 MNHEY and CDR2 SVGEGT. The CDR3 DNA reads as TGTGCCAGCAGCCTTCTTAATAGCAATCAGCCCCAGCATTTT. Its translation: CASSLLNSNQPQHF.

This clonotype has a handful of counts. The chain combines TRBV7-9 with TRBJ2-7; TRBD1 agrees at 11 bases. The junction had 10 bases not matched to a gene; V was cut back by 8 bases and J by 7 bases. The CDR3 spans 14 residues. CDR1 is SEHNR and CDR2 is FQNEAQ in the germline V gene (reference sequence). Written as DNA, the CDR3 is TGTGCCAGCGGAACCGGGACAGGGGGATCGGAGCAGTACTTC. Residues: CASGTGTGGSEQYF.

Only a few counts were recorded for this clonotype. The V gene is TRBV5-1, the J gene TRBJ2-1; no reliable D call. CDR3 length: 11 amino acids. Trimming removed 6 bases at V and 8 bases at J, with 9 bases between. The germline gives CDR1 SGHRS, CDR2 YFSETQ. In nucleotides, the CDR3 is TGCGCCAGCACAAATGGGTATGAGCAGTTCTTC. Residues: CASTNGYEQFF.

The chain combines TRBV11-3 with TRBJ2-2; D is possibly TRBD1 (5 bases). Germline lookup yields CDR1 SGHNT and CDR2 YENEEA. V was clipped by 5 bases and J by 6 bases, with 13 bases between them. The CDR3 extends over 14 amino acids. DNA of the CDR3: TGTGCCAGCAGCCCCGGGCTCAGGGCCGGGGAGCTGTTTTTT. Translating it yields CASSPGLRAGELFF.

This clonotype was found a few times. The CDR3 nucleotides are TGTGCCAGCAGCGTTGGGGGATGGTCAAACATTCAGTACTTC. Its protein is CASSVGGWSNIQYF. The J gene is TRBJ2-4, the V gene TRBV9; D might be TRBD1 or TRBD2, each matching 5 bases. The V gene's germline CDR1 is SGDLS and CDR2 YYNGEE. V lost 2 bases and J 6 bases, leaving 12 bases between the germline ends. This CDR3 is 14 amino acids long.

This chain joins TRBV18 and TRBJ2-6; tentative D call: TRBD1 (5 bases). The CDR3 is 17 residues long. Trimming removed 3 bases at V and 1 base at J, with 13 bases between. The germline gives CDR1 KGHSH, CDR2 LQKENI. Written as DNA, the CDR3 is TGTGCCAGCTCACCCCGACAGTTAGGGTCTGGGGCCAACGTCCTGACTTTC. Translated, it gives CASSPRQLGSGANVLTF.

This clonotype was found many times. V usage is TRBV5-1 and J usage is TRBJ2-5; D is unresolved. The CDR3 covers 14 residues. Trimming cost V 6 bases and J 1 base, with 13 bases left between them. The germline gives CDR1 SGHRS, CDR2 YFSETQ. The chain's CDR3 is CASNRVPPQETQYF. The CDR3 DNA follows: TGCGCCAGCAATCGGGTGCCGCCCCAAGAGACCCAGTACTTC.

This clonotype was recorded at least ten times. The rearrangement joins TRBV10-2 to TRBJ1-2; D gene unclear. The ends were cut back, 1 base at V and 4 bases at J, with 10 bases in the middle. CDR3 length: 14 amino acids. CDR1 is WSHSY and CDR2 is SAAADI in the germline V gene. CDR3 nucleotide sequence: TGCGCCAGCAGTGAGTTCCATGACCTCTATGGCTACACCTTC. This codes for CASSEFHDLYGYTF.

The V call is TRBV3-1, the J call TRBJ2-1; D is unresolved. The CDR3 totals 15 residues. The V end was cut by 5 bases, the J end by 0 bases, with 11 bases between. Germline CDR1 and CDR2: LGHDT and YNNKEL (reference sequence). The CDR3 region has the DNA TGTGCCAGCAGCACTCTACCAAGCTCCTACAATGAGCAGTTCTTC. This encodes CASSTLPSSYNEQFF.

The J gene is TRBJ1-1, the V gene TRBV19; D not certain. Trimming stripped 10 bases from V and 1 base from J, with 13 bases between. Germline V gene sequence: CDR1 LNHDA, CDR2 SQIVND (reference sequence). The CDR3 totals 13 residues. This CDR3 reads CATRTAGNTEAFF. The DNA for the CDR3 is TGTGCCACTCGGACGGCAGGGAACACTGAAGCTTTCTTT.

This clonotype was observed many times. The chain couples TRBV27 to TRBJ1-6; TRBD1 aligns across 9 bases. CDR1 is MNHEY and CDR2 is SMNVEV in the germline V gene (reference sequence). J lost 10 bases, V lost 6 bases, and 7 bases had no gene match. The CDR3 loop spans 14 amino acids. Written as DNA, the CDR3 is TGTGCCAGCAGCATACAGGGGGCAGGATCACCCCTCCACTTT. It codes for CASSIQGAGSPLHF.

V is TRBV5-1 and J is TRBJ2-7; possibly TRBD2 for D (6 bases). This CDR3 region has 14 residues. The germline V gene encodes CDR1 SGHRS and CDR2 YFSETQ. V gave up 3 bases and J gave up 2 bases, with 12 bases separating them. CDR3 in amino acids: CASSSSTGAYEQYF. The CDR3 nucleotides are TGCGCCAGCAGCTCGAGCACGGGGGCCTACGAGCAGTACTTC.

The chain links TRBV20-1 to TRBJ2-2, with 7 bases matching TRBD1. This CDR3 comprises 13 residues. Germline CDR1 is DFQATT and CDR2 is SNEGSKA (reference sequence). V dropped 6 bases and J dropped 6; count of bases not matched to a gene: 7. This CDR3 is CSARGQTAGELFF. CDR3 nucleotides: TGCAGTGCGAGGGGGCAAACGGCCGGGGAGCTGTTTTTT.

This clonotype was counted between two and nine times. This chain uses TRBV12-3 or TRBV12-4 with TRBJ1-2; no definite D call. The V gene lost 3 bases and the J gene lost 6 bases, with 11 bases spanning the gap. This CDR3 comprises 13 residues. The CDR3 DNA is TGTGCCAGCAGTTTTAAGCTACTCGATGGCTACACCTTC. This encodes CASSFKLLDGYTF.

This sequence joins TRBV7-9 and TRBJ2-1, with D perhaps matching TRBD2 (5 bases). The CDR3 consists of 16 residues. Germline V gene sequence: CDR1 SEHNR, CDR2 FQNEAQ (reference sequence). Trimming pared 4 bases from V and 4 bases from J, leaving 17 bases between. The CDR3 DNA reads TGTGCCAGCAGCTCACGGTCCCCTACGGGGTACAATGAGCAGTTCTTC. Its protein is CASSSRSPTGYNEQFF.